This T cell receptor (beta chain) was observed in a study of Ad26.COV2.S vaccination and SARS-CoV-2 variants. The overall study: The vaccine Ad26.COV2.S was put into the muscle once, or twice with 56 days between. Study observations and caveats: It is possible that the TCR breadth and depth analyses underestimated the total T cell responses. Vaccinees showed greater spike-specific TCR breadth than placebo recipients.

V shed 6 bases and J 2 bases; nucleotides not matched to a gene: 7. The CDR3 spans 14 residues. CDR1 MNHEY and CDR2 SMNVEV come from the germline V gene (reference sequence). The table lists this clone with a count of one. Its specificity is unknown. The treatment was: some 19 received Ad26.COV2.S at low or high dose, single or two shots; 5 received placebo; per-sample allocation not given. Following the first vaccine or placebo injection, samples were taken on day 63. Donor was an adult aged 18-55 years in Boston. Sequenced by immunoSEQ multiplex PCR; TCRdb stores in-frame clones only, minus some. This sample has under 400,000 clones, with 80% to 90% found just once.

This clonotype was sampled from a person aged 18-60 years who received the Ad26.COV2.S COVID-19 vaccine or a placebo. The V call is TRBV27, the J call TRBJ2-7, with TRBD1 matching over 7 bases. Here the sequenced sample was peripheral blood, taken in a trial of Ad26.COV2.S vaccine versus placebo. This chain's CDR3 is CASSRTGRPYEQYF. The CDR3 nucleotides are TGTGCCAGCAGCCGGACAGGTCGGCCCTACGAGCAGTACTTC.